This T cell receptor (beta chain) comes out of a study of control samples from healthy donors and cancer patients. V shed 0 bases and J shed 5 bases, with 8 bases lying between them. Germline CDR1 MNHEY, CDR2 SMNVEV (reference sequence). The CDR3 length is 13 residues. Method: immunoSEQ multiplex PCR; TCRdb's copy keeps in-frame clones and lacks some. This sample has 30,000 to 35,000 clones, with roughly nine tenths found just once. The rearrangement joins TRBV27 to TRBJ2-7, with D unresolved. Sequencing used PBMCs. The sequence derives from a woman in her 40s with lung cancer. This CDR3 is CASSLSHRNEQYF. The CDR3 DNA reads TGTGCCAGCAGTTTATCCCATAGGAACGAGCAGTACTTC.